The 29 T cell receptor beta chains below come from one sample, sequenced in a study of T cells in Graves' hyperthyroidism and ophthalmopathy. Amplification yielded TCR beta CDR3 regions, with RNA transcripts as the source. In the first-round RT-PCR of the TCR CDR3, the HTBI primer set was used. Via MiXCR, TCRdb re-called the multiplex PCR reads, giving one row per CDR3 protein. This table has hundreds of thousands of distinct CDR3 sequences, over 15% appearing once. Sequences were obtained from blood. Receptors were obtained from a woman in her fifties or sixties with Graves' hyperthyroidism that later progressed to Graves' ophthalmopathy.

This clonotype has a handful of counts. The V call is TRBV7-8, the J call TRBJ2-7; TRBD2 might be the D (5 bases). Trimming took 2 bases from V and 7 from J, leaving 15 bases between them. The germline V gene has CDR1 SGHVS and CDR2 FQNEAQ. The CDR3 loop spans 14 amino acids. This chain's CDR3 is CASSLFSRVGEQYF. Written as DNA, the CDR3 is TGTGCCAGCAGCTTATTTTCGAGGGTGGGAGAGCAGTACTTC. Full variable domain (remainder filled in from reference TRBV7-8 and TRBJ2-7): GAGVSQSPRYKVAKRGQDVALRCDPISGHVSLFWYQQALGQGPEFLTYFQNEAQLDKSGLPSDRFFAERPEGSVSTLKIQRTQQEDSAVYLCASSLFSRVGEQYFGPGTRLTVT.

V usage is TRBV15 and J usage is TRBJ2-1; 16 bases match TRBD2. The CDR3 contains 20 residues. Germline CDR1 reads LNHNV; CDR2 reads YYDKDF (reference sequence). V lost 0 bases and J lost 6; bases outside the gene matches: 11. As DNA, the CDR3 is TGTGCCACCAGCAGAGATTATGGGACTAGCGGGGGGGGGGGCCTCAATGAGCAGTTCTTC. Translating it yields CATSRDYGTSGGGGLNEQFF.

This clonotype turned up a few times. The chain is built from TRBV11-2 and TRBJ2-3, with 13 bases that match TRBD2. V dropped 6 bases and J dropped 6; count of bases not matched to a gene: 9. The CDR3 consists of 16 residues. Germline V gene data show CDR1 as SGHAT and CDR2 as FQNNGV. CDR3 sequence: CASRILAGGLSDTQYF. The CDR3 region has the DNA TGTGCCAGCAGGATACTAGCGGGGGGGCTTTCGGATACGCAGTATTTT.

This clonotype was counted a few times. The chain employs TRBV5-1 and TRBJ1-4; 7 nucleotides line up with TRBD1. The V segment lost 4 bases and the J segment 2 bases; nucleotides outside the gene matches: 8. Per the germline V gene, CDR1 is SGHRS and CDR2 is YFSETQ. The CDR3 has 16 residues. DNA of the CDR3: TGCGCCAGCAGCCCAAACTCAGGGGGGACTAATGAAAAACTGTTTTTT. Translated, it gives CASSPNSGGTNEKLFF.

This clonotype has ten or more counts. The chain combines TRBV5-1 with TRBJ2-7; D ambiguous. V lost 0 bases to trimming and J lost 2 bases, with 9 bases between them. The CDR3 totals 14 residues. The germline gives CDR1 SGHRS, CDR2 YFSETQ. The CDR3 loop is CASSLVGSTYEQYF. DNA for the CDR3: TGCGCCAGCAGCTTGGTCGGCAGCACCTACGAGCAGTACTTC.

The chain carries TRBV19 and TRBJ1-1, with no clear D. Trimming took 3 bases from V and 0 from J, leaving 11 bases between them. Germline V gene data show CDR1 as LNHDA and CDR2 as SQIVND (reference sequence). This CDR3 has 15 amino acids. CDR3 loop: CASSIRLIMNTEAFF. The DNA for the CDR3 is TGTGCCAGTAGTATTCGCCTGATCATGAACACTGAAGCTTTCTTT.

The rearrangement links TRBV10-3 to TRBJ2-3; TRBD1 matches at 9 bases. Germline lookup yields CDR1 ENHRY and CDR2 SYGVKD. The CDR3 length is 16 residues. J was trimmed by 1 base and V by 2 bases; bases with no gene match: 4. This chain's CDR3 is CAISETGGAGTDTQYF. CDR3 nucleotide sequence: TGTGCCATCAGTGAGACAGGGGGCGCAGGCACAGATACGCAGTATTTT.

This clonotype was counted ten times or more. The V call is TRBV11-2, the J call TRBJ2-1; 7 bases are a match to TRBD2. CDR1 and CDR2 from the germline V gene are SGHAT and FQNNGV. The CDR3 contains 16 residues. The V segment lost 3 bases and the J segment 4 bases; nucleotides outside the gene matches: 9. CDR3 coding DNA: TGTGCCAGCAGCTTTTCTAGCGGAAAATTTTACAATGAGCAGTTCTTC. Translation gives CASSFSSGKFYNEQFF.

This sequence joins TRBV20-1 and TRBJ1-5; 9 positions agree with TRBD1. Germline CDR1 reads DFQATT; CDR2 reads SNEGSKA (reference sequence). After removal of 4 bases from V and 6 bases from J, the junction contained 4 bases not matched to a gene. This CDR3 is built from 13 residues. For the CDR3, the DNA is TGCAGTGCTACCGGGACAGGGCGTCAGCCCCAGCATTTT. Translating gives CSATGTGRQPQHF.

This clonotype was seen at least ten times. The J gene is TRBJ1-1, the V gene TRBV7-6; D uncertain. This CDR3 has 18 amino acids. Germline CDR1 is SGHVS and CDR2 is FNYEAQ. V lost 1 base and J 5 bases, leaving 23 bases between the germline ends. Here the CDR3 DNA reads TGTGCCAGCAGCTTAGTTACGGCAGGCGGCCATGGGTGGACTGAAGCTTTCTTT. Protein: CASSLVTAGGHGWTEAFF.

The genes are TRBV18 and TRBJ1-1, with TRBD1 matching over 11 bases. Trimming took 4 bases from V and 0 from J; bases not matched to a gene: 7. The germline gives CDR1 KGHSH, CDR2 LQKENI. This CDR3 has 17 amino acids. In DNA form, the CDR3 reads TGTGCCAGCTCACGGGACAGGGGGAATCTTATGAACACTGAAGCTTTCTTT. Residues: CASSRDRGNLMNTEAFF.

A few counts support this clonotype. The chain has TRBV7-9 and TRBJ2-2; D may correspond to TRBD1 or TRBD2 (5 bases each). The V and J ends lost 5 bases and 11 bases respectively, with 21 bases between them. Germline V gene sequence: CDR1 SEHNR, CDR2 FQNEAQ (reference sequence). CDR3 length: 15 amino acids. For the CDR3, the DNA is TGTGCCAGCAGCCCCGTCCGGGACCGAGGGGCCGAGCTGTTTTTT. This sequence encodes CASSPVRDRGAELFF.

This clonotype was seen a handful of times. J is TRBJ2-5 and V is TRBV5-4, with D perhaps matching TRBD1 (6 bases). The CDR3 loop spans 16 amino acids. Trimming stripped 4 bases from V and 5 bases from J, with 21 bases between. Germline CDR1 SGHNT, CDR2 YYREEE (reference sequence). CDR3 residues: CASSRTADSLDETQYF. CDR3 DNA: TGTGCCAGCAGCCGGACAGCCGACAGCTTGGACGAGACCCAGTACTTC.

This clonotype has just a few counts. The chain carries TRBV6-1 and TRBJ2-1, with 7 bases identical to TRBD1. This CDR3 comprises 14 residues. Germline V gives CDR1 MNHNS, CDR2 SASEGT. The ends lost 7 bases at V and 5 bases at J; junction bases unmatched: 8. CDR3: CASKRQGGHNEQFF. The DNA for the CDR3 is TGTGCCAGCAAAAGACAGGGCGGCCACAATGAGCAGTTCTTC.

Many counts were recorded for this clonotype. V usage is TRBV5-1 and J usage is TRBJ1-1; D is perhaps TRBD1 (5 bases). This CDR3 region has 13 residues. Trimming stripped 5 bases from V and 3 bases from J, with 11 bases between. The V gene's germline CDR1 is SGHRS and CDR2 YFSETQ. The CDR3 DNA is TGCGCCAGCAGTCCGATGGGGGACACTGAAGCTTTCTTT. Its protein product is CASSPMGDTEAFF.

On this clonotype: A much larger clone differs by one base, so this may be a read error. This chain joins TRBV6-1 and TRBJ2-2; weak D call: TRBD1 (5 bases). Trimming took 7 bases from V and 0 from J, leaving 6 bases between them. CDR3 length equals 13 residues. Germline V gene lookup returns CDR1 MNHNS and CDR2 SASEGT. The CDR3 DNA follows: TGTGCCAGCAAGACAGCGAACACCGGGGAGCTGTTTTTT. This encodes CASKTANTGELFF.

The chain links TRBV4-1 to TRBJ2-3, with 9 bases lining up with TRBD1. The length of the CDR3 is 18 residues. V shed 6 bases, J shed 4 bases, and the junction held 17 bases outside the gene matches. From germline, CDR1 is MGHRA and CDR2 YSYEKL. The CDR3 DNA reads TGCGCCAGCAGTACTCGACCGTCCGGGACAGGGTTATCAGATACGCAGTATTTT. Translation gives CASSTRPSGTGLSDTQYF.

The chain carries TRBV5-1 and TRBJ2-3; D possibly uses TRBD1 or TRBD2 (5 bases each). Germline CDR1 SGHRS, CDR2 YFSETQ. V was pared by 3 bases and J by 0 bases, with 26 bases between. This CDR3 has 20 amino acids. The CDR3 DNA reads TGCGCCAGCAGCTCACCGGGACCTCCGGGACGGACGTCTAGCACAGATACGCAGTATTTT. Protein: CASSSPGPPGRTSSTDTQYF.

V usage is TRBV5-5 and J usage is TRBJ2-2, with D perhaps TRBD1 or TRBD2 (5 bases each). This CDR3 is 15 amino acids long. V was cut by 7 bases and J by 5 bases, with 18 bases left in between. The germline V gene has CDR1 SGHKS and CDR2 YYEKEE (reference sequence). CDR3 nucleotide sequence: TGTGCCAGCGTAACCCGGGGACCCCAGACCGGGGAGCTGTTTTTT. Its protein product is CASVTRGPQTGELFF. Variable domain in full (rest from reference TRBV5-5 and TRBJ2-2): DAGVTQSPTHLIKTRGQQVTLRCSPISGHKSVSWYQQVLGQGPQFIFQYYEKEERGRGNFPDRFSARQFPNYSSELNVNALLLGDSALYLCASVTRGPQTGELFFGEGSRLTVL.

The gene calls are TRBV5-5 and TRBJ2-5; 7 bases match TRBD2. This CDR3 region has 15 residues. Germline V gene data show CDR1 as SGHKS and CDR2 as YYEKEE (reference sequence). V was clipped by 3 bases and J by 9 bases; unmatched bases: 14. CDR3 bases: TGTGCCAGCAGCTGGGGGGAGGGCCGCGTAAGGGCCCAGTACTTC. This sequence encodes CASSWGEGRVRAQYF.

This sequence joins TRBV19 and TRBJ1-1; 9 bases are shared with TRBD1. CDR3 size: 16 residues. CDR1 LNHDA and CDR2 SQIVND come from the germline V gene (reference sequence). V lost 4 bases and J lost 4; bases outside the gene matches: 10. The CDR3 coding sequence is TGTGCCAGTAGTAGACAACCCGGGACAGGGAGCACTGAAGCTTTCTTT. Its translation: CASSRQPGTGSTEAFF.

The table lists this clonotype with many counts. The V gene is TRBV12-3 or TRBV12-4, the J gene TRBJ2-1, with 12 nucleotides matching TRBD2. The length of the CDR3 is 15 residues. Losses at the gene ends were 6 bases for V and 4 bases for J; bases not matched to a gene: 4. In DNA form, the CDR3 reads TGTGCCAGCAGGTCCACTAGCGGGGGGTACAATGAGCAGTTCTTC. Translating it yields CASRSTSGGYNEQFF.

J is TRBJ1-2 and V is TRBV7-9; D is uncertain. Germline lookup yields CDR1 SEHNR and CDR2 FQNEAQ (reference sequence). The CDR3 runs 18 residues. The V end was cut by 4 bases, the J end by 6 bases, with 27 bases between. The CDR3 sequence is CASSSGWSVPKGLDGYTF. The CDR3 DNA follows: TGTGCCAGCAGCTCCGGGTGGTCCGTCCCGAAGGGTTTGGATGGCTACACCTTC.

This clonotype was picked up a small number of times. J is TRBJ2-5 and V is TRBV6-5, with TRBD2 matching 10 bases. From germline, CDR1 is MNHEY and CDR2 SVGAGI. Trimming took 2 bases from V and 1 from J; bases not matched to a gene: 4. This CDR3 spans 16 amino acids. The CDR3 sequence: CASSYERGGFQETQYF. Here the CDR3 DNA reads TGTGCCAGCAGTTACGAGCGGGGGGGATTCCAAGAGACCCAGTACTTC.

In this sample, this clonotype turned up a few times. This clone may be a read error of a much larger clone one base away. The chain links TRBV7-3 to TRBJ2-5; TRBD1 matches 8 bases. J gave up 3 bases and V 5 bases, and 2 bases lay outside the gene matches. Germline CDR1 reads SGHTA; CDR2 reads FQGTGA. This CDR3 has 13 amino acids. CDR3 region: CASSGGQEETQYF. In nucleotides, the CDR3 is TGTGCCAGCAGCGGGGGACAGGAAGAGACCCAGTACTTC. Filled out from reference TRBV7-3 and TRBJ2-5, the complete variable domain reads GAGVSQTPSNKVTEKGKYVELRCDPISGHTALYWYRQSLGQGPEFLIYFQGTGAADDSGLPNDRFFAVRPEGSVSTLKIQRTERGDSAVYLCASSGGQEETQYFGPGTRLLVL.

This clonotype was counted at least ten times. The V gene is TRBV12-3 or TRBV12-4, the J gene TRBJ2-3; no definite D call. The V end was cut by 10 bases, the J end by 1 base, with 21 bases between. The CDR3 spans 16 residues. As DNA, the CDR3 is TGTGCCACCAATCCGGGCTCACTTTTCGGCACAGATACGCAGTATTTT. This encodes CATNPGSLFGTDTQYF.

In its sample, this clonotype was seen many times. The chain recombines TRBV5-1 with TRBJ2-1; 9 bases match TRBD1. CDR1 is SGHRS and CDR2 is YFSETQ in the germline V gene. This CDR3 region has 15 residues. J lost 3 bases, V lost 4 bases, and 5 bases had no gene match. CDR3 sequence (DNA): TGCGCCAGCAGCAAAGGACAGGGGTACTACAATGAGCAGTTCTTC. Translated, it gives CASSKGQGYYNEQFF.

This chain uses TRBV15 with TRBJ1-4, with 7 bases that match TRBD1. The CDR3 has 16 residues. The junction had 13 bases not matched to a gene; V was cut back by 5 bases and J by 7 bases. Germline lookup yields CDR1 LNHNV and CDR2 YYDKDF (reference sequence). CDR3 coding DNA: TGTGCCACCAGCGGACTGACACAGGGGTTGAGTGAAAAACTGTTTTTT. Translation gives CATSGLTQGLSEKLFF.

The chain joins TRBV27 to TRBJ1-5, with D hard to call. The CDR3 length is 15 residues. CDR1 and CDR2 from the germline V gene are MNHEY and SMNVEV (reference sequence). Trimming pared 5 bases from V and 5 bases from J, leaving 16 bases between. As DNA, the CDR3 is TGTGCCAGCAGTGCGTCCGGGAGAGGGTATCAGCCCCAGCATTTT. The encoded protein is CASSASGRGYQPQHF.